The TCR beta chain under discussion was sequenced for a study of cytomegalovirus exposure and HLA in healthy donors (dated by TCRdb to 2017 to 2019). Context from the whole study: According to an earlier analysis of a few hundred of the donors, about 180 million T cells yielded some 110 million unique TCR beta sequences and about 280 Gb of sequence data. In addition to the first cohort of 650 to 750 subjects, a separate validation cohort of about 120 different subjects was used. Among the 398 genotyped donors, approximately 81% belonged to the genetic ancestry cluster associated with self-reported Caucasian donors. Typing coverage varied by locus: 629-630 donors for A, B, C, DRB1 and DQB1; roughly 500 for DQA1; 600 to 610 for DPA1; around 450 for DPB1. To decide whether each TCR beta V gene segment behaved as functional or pseudogenic, an earlier analysis of some 600 of the donors relied on high-throughput TCR beta sequencing. Because of strong linkage in the cohort, a few DR-DQ haplotypes were treated as single units for association and clustering. Across 300 to 500 genotyped donors of the cohort, an average of approximately 220,000 unique TCR beta nucleotide sequences per donor were sequenced, and 15% to 20% of those sequences were non-productive. All discovery cohort repertoires had been generated on a single sequencing platform. Alongside the repertoire data, information on donor age, sex, ethnicity and CMV serostatus was compiled. Using immunosequencing, the study profiled T cell repertoires from 550 to 750 subjects and related those repertoires to cytomegalovirus serostatus. Class I and class II HLA loci were covered by the typing at four-digit resolution. Rather than drawing on any new phenotypic data, the later analysis identified candidate immune exposures from TCR beta sequences and the way those sequences occurred across donors. In a later analysis, previously published TCR beta repertoires from 600 to 850 donors were re-analyzed and high-resolution HLA genotyping was added so that TCR occurrence patterns could be studied. To predict cytomegalovirus infection status, the study combined high-throughput TCR immunosequencing, statistical association of individual TCRs with disease status, and machine learning. The study aimed to test whether signatures of past pathogen exposure could be identified by cataloging public T cell receptors. Approximately 330 gigabases of sequencing data and around 88 million unique TCR sequences made up an early release that covered some 640 HLA-typed donors. In a later genetic analysis, genome-wide SNP genotypes for about 65% of the roughly 700 donors were used, and that subset was treated as a discovery cohort.

What the work shows at the level of the full study, not this receptor alone: Compared with equally common non-associated chains, HLA-associated TCR beta chains in a later analysis were more clonally expanded and had lower generation probabilities. Sequencing depth was assumed to be roughly uniform across donors in the presence/absence analyses, though that assumption may not hold. Compared with the 666-donor mean, donors in an Asian-associated ancestry cluster had fewer N-insertions in productive TCRs, according to a later genetic analysis. Most TCR sequences were observed very rarely across donors, whereas some public TCRs were present in many individuals. In a later analysis, several top co-occurrence clusters were reported to appear linked to parvovirus B19, influenza, CMV and Epstein-Barr virus. The authors suggested that the approach could potentially be generalized to other disease states and immunological phenotypes. A further reported finding was that TCR beta sequences accurately predicted the HLA-A and HLA-B alleles for most subjects in the first cohort. Approximately 16 rarely observed V segments, including chromosome 9 orphons, were excluded from the earlier analysis of a few hundred of the donors because counts were too low. A cluster of highly shared sequence variants was judged likely to represent a technical artifact of the sequencing pipeline. Immune exposure information for the cohort was limited to CMV serostatus. When HLA alleles, especially DR and DQ, strongly co-occurred, attributing TCR associations to individual alleles was difficult. The study gave a list of 150 to 200 TCR beta chains associated with cytomegalovirus. Only TCR beta chains were sequenced in this cohort, and the absence of alpha or paired-chain data limited detectable features. Correlated functional status among segregating V segments might reflect linkage disequilibrium, but an unknown experimental factor could not be ruled out. In both the original and validation cohorts, the classifier was reported to diagnose cytomegalovirus status with high specificity and sensitivity. Some IMGT-functional V segments, including TRBV6-2 and TRBV6-3, could not be told apart with the 87-base-pair reads, so those segments were excluded. A later analysis found that TCR association rates varied across HLA loci, with DRB1 alleles showing the most associated TCRs and HLA-C alleles the fewest. An association between a missense DCLRE1C variant and V-gene and J-gene trimming of TCR beta chains was found in a later genetic analysis and replicated in an independent cohort. An earlier analysis of some 560 of the donors showed that most TCR beta V segments appeared in productive rearrangements either about 87% or about 30% of the time, which broadly matched IMGT annotations. A later analysis associated 15,000 or so TCR beta sequences with specific HLA alleles at a false discovery rate of 0.05. A few of the identified cytomegalovirus-associated TCR beta chains were confirmed in vitro to be specific for cytomegalovirus antigens. Most CMV-associated TCR beta chains appeared to be HLA-restricted in a later analysis, and the HLA associations seemed to be driven largely by CMV exposure. Because some donors lacked HLA typing at each locus, the association tests relied only on the typed subset.

The CDR3 sequence holds 16 residues, the cysteine and phenylalanine included. Only the CDR3 portion is preserved as DNA: 48 bases, with reading frame beginning at the first base. V sheds 4 bases and J sheds 2 bases, leaving 15 bases between their ends. Per the germline V gene, MNHEY is the CDR1 and SVGAGI is the CDR2. The cohort comprised fewer than 750 healthy bone marrow donors. At the time of sampling, all cohort members were nominally healthy, though unrecorded immune exposures were likely present. The donor was CMV seronegative and belonged to the group of 352 seronegative cohort members. Each donor provided a peripheral blood sample, and peripheral blood mononuclear cells were used for TCR beta sequencing. The Qiagen DNeasy Blood Extraction Kit was used to extract genomic DNA from the blood cell samples. Notes on this clone: Its specific antigen is unknown.

Libraries were built with the immunoSEQ multiplex PCR assay. A mixture of 60 forward primers for TCR Vbeta segments and 13 reverse primers for TCR Jbeta segments was used in the multiplex PCR. The CDR3 region of rearranged TCR beta genes was amplified from genomic DNA with a multiplex PCR assay. The amplified TCR beta libraries were sequenced on the Illumina HiSeq System as 87-base-pair reads. The authors' analysis ran thus. In a later analysis, around 80 million unique TCR beta chains were counted across the 666 repertoires, and roughly 9.9 million of these chains were shared by at least two donors. To remove PCR and sequencing errors, raw reads were error-corrected and collapsed into unique sequences using a nearest-neighbor algorithm that merged closely related sequences. To assign V, D and J gene segments, CDR3 sequences were aligned to IMGT reference sequences. For a sequence to be retained, a match of at least six nucleotides was required to both a V gene segment and a J gene segment. A rearrangement counted as productive if the CDR3 had no stop codons and remained in frame with V and J, and every other rearrangement counted as non-productive. Following IMGT convention, CDR3 was defined as the stretch from the second conserved V-encoded cysteine up to the conserved J-encoded phenylalanine. The earlier analysis of fewer than 750 of the donors excluded sequences that lacked an unambiguous match to a single V gene segment. In an earlier analysis of roughly 500 of the donors, V segments were called functional above 56.7% productive rearrangements and were called segregating when the between-donor standard deviation exceeded 5%. A statistical classification framework was built to diagnose cytomegalovirus status from the catalog of TCR beta chain sequences. In a later analysis, TCR nucleotide sequences were compared against IMGT/GENE-DB human TR gene sequences so that V and J genes could be assigned. The TCRdist pipeline was used in a later analysis to assign CDR3 sequences and most-parsimonious VDJ recombination scenarios. In a later analysis, each TCR beta chain was defined by its CDR3 amino acid sequence together with its V-gene family, and reads lacking a unique V-gene family were excluded. A later analysis removed 592 highly shared, low-generation-probability nucleotide sequences to deal with suspected cross-contamination and a sequencing artifact. For each public chain, a later analysis derived a clonal expansion index from normalized ranks of inferred template counts within each repertoire. Generation probabilities in a later analysis came from a VDJ recombination model fitted to out-of-frame rearrangements, and those results were checked against IGoR. In a later analysis, hypergeometric tests were used to score TCR-TCR, TCR-HLA and TCR-CMV co-occurrence, with a repertoire-size bias correction applied to TCR pairs. False discovery rates were estimated in a later analysis by permuting HLA or CMV assignments 20 times. In a later analysis, co-occurring TCRs were grouped using DBSCAN, and TCRdist sequence similarity was added for clustering within HLA-allele-positive subsets. Repertoires with fewer than 30,000 or more than 120,000 public chains were left out of co-occurrence clustering, as were about 5 repertoires with anomalous nucleotide sharing. What TCRdb holds here is the immuneACCESS table cut down to in-frame rearrangements. Part of the clones is not present; checked against another copy, under half of the missing clones reflect an unresolved V gene, and the others are unexplained. Clonal size and the V and J genes are those of that table, whereas D and trimming came from the DNA. The sample table on file contains approximately 110,000 clones. Clones ranked in the top ten supply 2.2% of the sample.

The receptor comes from a man aged 35 to 55 in good health and CMV-seronegative. Sequencing was done on a sample of PBMCs. The rearrangement joined TRBV6-5 to TRBJ1-5; TRBD1 is a weak D gene call, 5 bases matching. The CDR3 protein is CASSSRAGVGNQPQHF. Read as DNA, the sequence is TGTGCCAGCAGTTCTCGGGCGGGGGTGGGCAATCAGCCCCAGCATTTT.